This T cell receptor beta chain is drawn from a study of blood T cell repertoires in COVID-19. V lost 1 base and J lost 2, with 11 bases in between. CDR3 length equals 15 residues. Germline CDR1 is LGHDT and CDR2 is YNNKEL (reference sequence). Per the study methods: Reference gene primer amplification yielded estimated nucleated cell counts. Generated by immunoSEQ multiplex PCR, the TCRdb table keeps only in-frame clones and is missing some. The V and J calls and clone size come from that table; D and trimming were worked out from the DNA. The data contain tens of thousands of clones, approximately 80% of them singletons.

The chain links TRBV3-1 (or the pseudogene TRBV3-2) to TRBJ2-5; D is perhaps TRBD2 (6 bases). Material: peripheral blood. This TCR was sampled from a woman between 55 and 75 years old with acute or convalescent COVID-19. CDR3 loop: CASSQVGLRQETQYF. The DNA for the CDR3 is TGTGCCAGCAGCCAAGTGGGACTCCGACAAGAGACCCAGTACTTC.